The clone carrying this TCR beta chain was picked up many times. TCRdb re-analysed the 5' RACE reads in MiXCR, keeping a single row per CDR3 protein. Here the sample spans around 490,000 distinct CDR3 sequences, roughly 15% being singletons. The sample belongs to a study of identical twins. The CDR3 length is 14 residues. The junction had 9 bases not matched to a gene; V was cut back by 7 bases and J by 0 bases. Per germline, CDR1 SQVTM and CDR2 ANQGSEA. The sample also formed part of further work on yellow fever vaccine responses in identical twins.

The sequenced sample consisted of CD4+ T cells sorted from blood. The source is a woman aged 18-29 years in good health. The chain employs TRBV29-1 and TRBJ2-7; 7 bases align to TRBD1. The CDR3 nucleotides read TGCAGCGCCGTGGACAGGACGAGCTCCTACGAGCAGTACTTC. Protein: CSAVDRTSSYEQYF.